This T cell receptor beta chain was recorded in a study of shared clonotypes between healthy human individuals. Study results and caveats: Larger estimated richness was generally seen in naive subsets than in memory subsets.

Turning to this clone: Its antigen remains unknown.

Within Nashville, Tennessee resided all donors, each a Caucasian adult. It was into CD45RA+ naive and CD45RA-negative memory subsets that the CD4+ cells were split. Clones were read by immunoSEQ multiplex PCR, and TCRdb kept only the in-frame ones, dropping some. This table has around 2,000,000 clones, 95% appearing once. V gave up 2 bases and J gave up 0 bases, with 8 bases separating them. The CDR3 runs 15 residues. Germline V gene sequence: CDR1 ENHRY, CDR2 SYGVKD. This clonotype was obtained from a man aged 18 to 35 in good health. This chain joins TRBV10-3 and TRBJ1-5; D not resolved. The sequencing sample was made of naive CD4+ T cells sorted from blood. Subset reported: CD45RA+ positively selected. The CDR3 coding sequence is TGTGCCATCAGTGAGGGGGTGAATAGCAATCAGCCCCAGCATTTT. Protein sequence: CAISEGVNSNQPQHF.